These 3 T cell receptor beta chains share one sample of origin, sequenced in a study of siplizumab effects on memory and regulatory T cells. The method was immunoSEQ multiplex PCR; TCRdb's version includes in-frame clones alone and lacks a portion of them. The profile shows about 69,000 clones, approximately 88% of them singletons. Sequencing was carried out using Tregs sorted from blood. These receptors were obtained from a human donor in good health.

This clone appeared once. This chain connects TRBV5-4 to TRBJ2-3; the D gene is possibly TRBD2 (6 bases). The CDR3 totals 13 residues. Germline CDR1 SGHNT, CDR2 YYREEE (reference sequence). Trimming took 0 bases from V and 4 from J, leaving 6 bases between them. CDR3 nucleotide sequence: TGTGCCAGCAGCTTGGCGGGGGCAGATACGCAGTATTTT. Translating gives CASSLAGADTQYF.

V usage is TRBV12-5 and J usage is TRBJ2-7, with 10 nucleotides matching TRBD1. CDR3 length equals 14 residues. CDR1 is LGHNT, CDR2 FRNRAP, per germline. The V segment lost 5 bases and the J segment 1 base; nucleotides outside the gene matches: 2. CDR3 DNA sequence: TGTGCTAGTGGTCCGGGACAGGGGTCCTACGAGCAGTACTTC. It encodes CASGPGQGSYEQYF.

The CDR3 DNA is TGTGCCAGCAGGTTTGGGAGCACAGATACGCAGTATTTT. It codes for CASRFGSTDTQYF. The gene calls are TRBV7-8 and TRBJ2-3; no reliable D call. Trimming took 6 bases from V and 0 from J, leaving 7 bases between them. The CDR3 loop spans 13 amino acids. Germline CDR1 is SGHVS and CDR2 is FQNEAQ.